Listed below are T cell receptor beta chains from one sample, sequenced in a study of blood T cells in healthy people across ages. TCRdb used MiXCR to reprocess the 5' RACE reads, holding one entry per CDR3 protein. The table records about 580,000 distinct CDR3 sequences, around half of them present only once. The sample comprised blood. These receptor sequences come from an elderly man in good health. Each CDR3 is given with its conserved first and last residue. D genes are given only for firm matches. Part of the rows lack a size; the others show once, few, many or a class for expanded clones.

length | J | D | size | V | DNA | CDR3
13 | TRBJ1-3 | . | few | TRBV7-2 | TGTGCCAGCAGGGACGTGGCCGGAAACACCATATATTTT | CASRDVAGNTIYF
15 | TRBJ2-1 | TRBD2 | . | TRBV28 | TGTGCCAGCAGGGTGACTAGCGGGAAGGGCGGTGAGCAGTTCTTC | CASRVTSGKGGEQFF
14 | TRBJ2-5 | . | . | TRBV5-6 | TGTGCCAGCAGCTTGGAGGGCGCCCAAGAGACCCAGTACTTC | CASSLEGAQETQYF
15 | TRBJ2-3 | TRBD2 | . | TRBV9 | TGTGCCAGCAGCGTAACTAGCGGGGGGGCAGATACGCAGTATTTT | CASSVTSGGADTQYF
13 | TRBJ1-5 | TRBD1 | few | TRBV12-3/TRBV12-4 | TGTGCCAGCAGTAGGACAGGGACTCAGCCCCAGCATTTT | CASSRTGTQPQHF
16 | TRBJ2-3 | . | . | TRBV15 | TGTGCCACCAGCAGTGCCCCGACTAGAGCCACAGATACGCAGTATTTT | CATSSAPTRATDTQYF
15 | TRBJ2-7 | TRBD1 | . | TRBV5-1 | TGCGCCAGCAGCTTGTCCGGGACAGCGACCTACGAGCAGTACTTC | CASSLSGTATYEQYF
14 | TRBJ2-6 | . | many | TRBV6-6 | TGTGCCAGCGTCAGAGCTCCTGGGGCCAACGTCCTGACTTTC | CASVRAPGANVLTF
17 | TRBJ2-5 | . | many | TRBV6-5 | TGTGCCAGCAGTACCTTACAGGGTCCAGGGCGGAAAGAGACCCAGTACTTC | CASSTLQGPGRKETQYF
13 | TRBJ2-2 | . | . | TRBV20-1 | TGCAGTGCTCGAAAGCCAAACACCGGGGAGCTGTTTTTT | CSARKPNTGELFF
15 | TRBJ2-5 | TRBD2 | . | TRBV20-1 | TGCAGTGCTAGAGATGAACAGCCTCCGGGGGGGACCCAGTACTTC | CSARDEQPPGGTQYF
14 | TRBJ2-7 | . | . | TRBV29-1 | TGCAGCGTTGACATCAAAGGGTCGGCCTACGAGCAGTACTTC | CSVDIKGSAYEQYF
16 | TRBJ1-1 | TRBD1 | . | TRBV19 | TGTGCCAGTACCGGGGACAGGGGGCGGGCGAACACTGAAGCTTTCTTT | CASTGDRGRANTEAFF
13 | TRBJ2-4 | . | . | TRBV27 | TGTGCCAGCAGTTTATCTGGGAAAAACATTCAGTACTTC | CASSLSGKNIQYF
14 | TRBJ2-3 | . | . | TRBV7-2 | TGTGCCAGCATCCTAGGTGGGAATCAAGATACGCAGTATTTT | CASILGGNQDTQYF
14 | TRBJ1-5 | . | . | TRBV2 | TGTGCCAGCAGTGAACGGGGGATCCTGGAGCCCCAGCATTTT | CASSERGILEPQHF
15 | TRBJ2-3 | . | few | TRBV12-3/TRBV12-4 | TGTGCCAGCAGTTTAGCGGGAGCCGGTACAGATACGCAGTATTTT | CASSLAGAGTDTQYF
17 | TRBJ1-5 | . | . | TRBV27 | TGTGCCAGCAGTTTATCGGAGACGGGACCTGGGGCTCAGCCCCAGCATTTT | CASSLSETGPGAQPQHF
17 | TRBJ2-3 | TRBD2 | . | TRBV7-2 | TGTGCCAGCAGCTTAGCTAGCGGGAGGTTAGGGGCCCATACGCAGTATTTT | CASSLASGRLGAHTQYF
14 | TRBJ2-1 | . | few | TRBV20-1 | TGCAGTGCCCGACGCGGTAGCTCCTACAATGAGCAGTTCTTC | CSARRGSSYNEQFF
14 | TRBJ2-1 | . | . | TRBV12-3/TRBV12-4 | TGTGTCAGCAGTTTCACCGGGGGAAGCAATGAGCAGTTCTTC | CVSSFTGGSNEQFF
17 | TRBJ2-3 | . | . | TRBV10-3 | TGTGCCATCAGTGAGCCTGAACGGGGGGCTAGCACAGATACGCAGTATTTT | CAISEPERGASTDTQYF
12 | TRBJ2-2 | . | few | TRBV5-1 | TGCGCCACCCAGCTTCCGTCCGGGGAGCTGTTTTTT | CATQLPSGELFF
15 | TRBJ2-7 | TRBD2 | many | TRBV7-2 | TGTGCCAGCAGTCAAACAAGCGGGAGCTCCTACGAGCAGTACTTC | CASSQTSGSSYEQYF